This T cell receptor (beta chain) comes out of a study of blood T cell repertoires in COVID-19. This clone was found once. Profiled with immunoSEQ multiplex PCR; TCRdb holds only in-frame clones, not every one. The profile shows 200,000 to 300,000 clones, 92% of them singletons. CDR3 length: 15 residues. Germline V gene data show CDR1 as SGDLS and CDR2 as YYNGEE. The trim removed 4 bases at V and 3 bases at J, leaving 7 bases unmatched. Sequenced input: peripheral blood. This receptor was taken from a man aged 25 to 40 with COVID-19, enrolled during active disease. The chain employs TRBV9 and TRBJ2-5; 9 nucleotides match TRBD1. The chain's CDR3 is CASSRLGDREETQYF. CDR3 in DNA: TGTGCCAGCAGCCGCTTAGGGGACAGGGAAGAGACCCAGTACTTC. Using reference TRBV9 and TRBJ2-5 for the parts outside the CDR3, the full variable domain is DSGVTQTPKHLITATGQRVTLRCSPRSGDLSVYWYQQSLDQGLQFLIQYYNGEERAKGNILERFSAQQFPDLHSELNLSSLELGDSALYFCASSRLGDREETQYFGPGTRLLVL.